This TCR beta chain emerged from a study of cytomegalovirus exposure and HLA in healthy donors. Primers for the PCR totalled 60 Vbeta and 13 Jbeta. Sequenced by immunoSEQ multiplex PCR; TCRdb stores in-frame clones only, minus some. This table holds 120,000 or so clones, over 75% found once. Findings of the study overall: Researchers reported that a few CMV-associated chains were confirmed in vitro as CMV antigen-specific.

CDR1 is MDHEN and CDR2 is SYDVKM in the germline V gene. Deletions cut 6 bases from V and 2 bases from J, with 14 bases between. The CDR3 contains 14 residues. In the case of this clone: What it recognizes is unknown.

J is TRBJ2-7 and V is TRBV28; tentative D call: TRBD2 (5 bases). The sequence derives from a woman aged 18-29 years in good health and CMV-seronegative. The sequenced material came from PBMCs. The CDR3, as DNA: TGTGCCAGCAGCCGCGGGCCATCACCCTACGAGCAGTACTTC. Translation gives CASSRGPSPYEQYF. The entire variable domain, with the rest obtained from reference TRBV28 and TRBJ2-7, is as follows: DVKVTQSSRYLVKRTGEKVFLECVQDMDHENMFWYRQDPGLGLRLIYFSYDVKMKEKGDIPEGYSVSREKKERFSLILESASTNQTSMYLCASSRGPSPYEQYFGPGTRLTVT.